This T cell receptor beta chain was sequenced in a study of cytomegalovirus exposure and HLA in healthy donors. With 60 Vbeta and 13 Jbeta primers, the PCR was carried out. Repertoires were generated with immunoSEQ multiplex PCR, while TCRdb's copy carries only in-frame clones and drops some. The sample includes roughly 190,000 clones, 81% of them seen just once. The CDR3 is made up of 16 amino acids. V lost 6 bases to trimming and J lost 1 base, with 16 bases between them. The germline V gene has CDR1 MNHNS and CDR2 SASEGT. The rearrangement uses TRBV6-1 and TRBJ2-4, with D possibly TRBD2 on 5 matching bases. This clonotype was sampled from a man aged 18 to 35 in good health and CMV-seronegative. The sequencing input was PBMCs. As DNA, the CDR3 is TGTGCCAGCAGCGAAAGGGAGCGTCTCGCCAAAAACATTCAGTACTTC. It yields the protein CASSERERLAKNIQYF.